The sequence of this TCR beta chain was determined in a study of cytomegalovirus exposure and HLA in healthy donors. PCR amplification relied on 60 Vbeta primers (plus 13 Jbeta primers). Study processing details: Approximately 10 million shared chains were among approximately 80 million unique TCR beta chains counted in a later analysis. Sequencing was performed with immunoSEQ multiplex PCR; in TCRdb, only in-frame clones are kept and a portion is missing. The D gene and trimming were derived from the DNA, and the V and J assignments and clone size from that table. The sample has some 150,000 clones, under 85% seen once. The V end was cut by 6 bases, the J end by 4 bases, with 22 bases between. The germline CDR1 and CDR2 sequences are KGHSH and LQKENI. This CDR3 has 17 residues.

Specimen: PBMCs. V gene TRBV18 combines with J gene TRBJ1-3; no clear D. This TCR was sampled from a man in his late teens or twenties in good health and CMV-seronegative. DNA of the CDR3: TGTGCCAGCTCGGACGGGATTGGCCTGTCTGTGGGAAACACCATATATTTT. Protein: CASSDGIGLSVGNTIYF.